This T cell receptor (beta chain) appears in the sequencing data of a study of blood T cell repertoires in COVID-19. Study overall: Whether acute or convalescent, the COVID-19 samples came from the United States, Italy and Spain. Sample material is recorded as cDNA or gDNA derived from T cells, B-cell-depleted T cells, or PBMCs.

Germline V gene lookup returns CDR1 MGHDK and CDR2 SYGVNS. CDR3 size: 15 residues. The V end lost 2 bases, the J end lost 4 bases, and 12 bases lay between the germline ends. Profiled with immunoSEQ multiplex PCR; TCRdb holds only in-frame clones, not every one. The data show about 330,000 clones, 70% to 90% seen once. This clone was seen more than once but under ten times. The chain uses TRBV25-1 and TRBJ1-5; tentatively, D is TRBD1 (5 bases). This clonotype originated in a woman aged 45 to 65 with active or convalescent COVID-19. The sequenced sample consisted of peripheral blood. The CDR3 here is CASSETGLKNQPQHF. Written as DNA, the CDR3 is TGTGCCAGCAGTGAAACGGGACTAAAGAATCAGCCCCAGCATTTT. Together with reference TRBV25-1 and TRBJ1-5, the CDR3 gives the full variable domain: EADIYQTPRYLVIGTGKKITLECSQTMGHDKMYWYQQDPGMELHLIHYSYGVNSTEKGDLSSESTVSRIRTEHFPLTLESARPSHTSQYLCASSETGLKNQPQHFGDGTRLSIL.